The sequence of this T cell receptor (beta chain) was determined in a study of blood T cell repertoires in COVID-19. Study-wide context: Whether acute or convalescent, the COVID-19 samples came from the United States, Italy and Spain. Nucleic acid was either cDNA or gDNA, and it came from T cells, B-cell-depleted T cells, or PBMCs.

Germline V CDR1 and CDR2: SGDLS, YYNGEE. The CDR3 length is 8 residues. V was trimmed by 9 bases and J by 6 bases, leaving 3 bases between them. This clone was seen a few times. The authors' processing: Reference gene primer amplification yielded estimated nucleated cell counts. The repertoire was sequenced with immunoSEQ multiplex PCR; TCRdb's copy has only in-frame clones and lacks some. The V and J calls and clone size are taken from that table; D and trimming were inferred from the DNA. Of roughly 140,000 clones listed, around 74% were seen once; the top ten hold approximately 3.7%. The TCR originated in a woman aged 80 or over with acute or convalescent COVID-19. The sequencing input was peripheral blood. This sequence joins TRBV9 and TRBJ2-5; D uncertain. The CDR3 sequence is CATKTQYF. In nucleotides, the CDR3 is TGTGCCACTAAGACCCAGTACTTC.